This is a list of T cell receptor beta chains from one sample in a study of T cell changes during pregnancy in multiple sclerosis. The data were produced by immunoSEQ multiplex PCR, yet TCRdb's version contains in-frame clones alone and is incomplete. The sample consists of fewer than 65,000 clones, under 95% of them appearing once. Material: peripheral blood, obtained in the first trimester of pregnancy. Every receptor here comes from a female donor in good health, enrolled as a control in a pregnancy study. CDR3s include the opening cysteine and the closing phenylalanine or tryptophan. The order of the fields is clone size, CDR3 length, V gene, D gene, J gene, CDR3 DNA, CDR3 protein. A D gene is named only where the DNA matches it firmly. Size tells how often a clone was seen (once, few, many) or the class of an expanded clone, and some rows leave it out.

-,15,TRBV6-6,-,TRBJ1-3,TGTGCCAGCTCCGAGGCGGCAGGGCTTGGAAACACCATATATTTT,CASSEAAGLGNTIYF
once,13,TRBV2,TRBD1,TRBJ2-5,TGTGCCAGTGACAGGGGGCCGATGGAGACCCAGTACTTC,CASDRGPMETQYF
once,11,TRBV28,-,TRBJ1-2,TGTGCCAGCAGGACTGTCTATGGCTACACCTTC,CASRTVYGYTF
-,14,TRBV6-5,TRBD1,TRBJ2-3,TGTGCCAGCAGTTACGACAGGGAGACAGATACGCAGTATTTT,CASSYDRETDTQYF
-,14,TRBV11-3,-,TRBJ1-2,TGTGCCAGCAGCTTAGGGGGCGTAGTCTATGGCTACACCTTC,CASSLGGVVYGYTF
-,15,TRBV6-5,-,TRBJ1-2,TGTGCCAGCAGTTACCTCCCCGGGGGTCGTTATGGCTACACCTTC,CASSYLPGGRYGYTF
once,17,TRBV11-2,TRBD2,TRBJ2-5,TGTGCCAGCAGCTTAGGTTTCGGGACTAGCGTGCCCATGGCCCAGTACTTC,CASSLGFGTSVPMAQYF
-,14,TRBV7-3,-,TRBJ1-3,TGTGCCAGCAGGCAGGGAGGGACTGGAAACACCATATATTTT,CASRQGGTGNTIYF
-,18,TRBV6-1,TRBD1,TRBJ2-4,TGTGCCAGCAGTGCCGAGACAGGGAGAGGGGTAGCCAAAAACATTCAGTACTTC,CASSAETGRGVAKNIQYF
-,20,TRBV21-1,-,TRBJ2-3,TGTGCCAGCAGCAAAGGCTATATCCATCGGCCTCTCAGGGCCGGGGATACGCAGTATTTT,CASSKGYIHRPLRAGDTQYF
-,15,TRBV7-9,TRBD1,TRBJ2-1,TGTGCCAGCAGCTTAAGAGGGACAGGGGTCAATGAGCAGTTCTTC,CASSLRGTGVNEQFF
-,15,TRBV29-1,TRBD2,TRBJ2-7,TGCAGCGTGGTAGGGGGCGGGAGGGGTTTATACGAGCAGTACTTC,CSVVGGGRGLYEQYF
few,15,TRBV6-1,-,TRBJ2-4,TGTGCCAGCAGTGAAGAAATGGGGGCCTTTAGCATTCAGTACTTC,CASSEEMGAFSIQYF
once,15,TRBV27,-,TRBJ1-1,TGTGCCAGCAGTTCGGACAGCTATCCGAACACTGAAGCTTTCTTT,CASSSDSYPNTEAFF
-,14,TRBV25-1,-,TRBJ2-7,TGTGCCAGCAGTGTTGGTAGCGGAGACTACGAGCAGTACTTC,CASSVGSGDYEQYF
-,14,TRBV19,-,TRBJ2-5,TGTGCCAGTAGTATTCGGGATAACCAAGAGACCCAGTACTTC,CASSIRDNQETQYF
-,15,TRBV5-4,TRBD2,TRBJ2-5,TGTGCCAGCAGCCCAGGACTAGCGGGAGCGGAGACCCAGTACTTC,CASSPGLAGAETQYF
few,14,TRBV9,-,TRBJ1-1,TGTGCCAGCAGCGTAGATTTTGGGCAGGGTGAAGCTTTCTTT,CASSVDFGQGEAFF
-,15,TRBV18,-,TRBJ1-5,TGTGCCAGCTCTGGGGGAGGGACCCTTAATCAGCCCCAGCATTTT,CASSGGGTLNQPQHF
-,18,TRBV5-1,-,TRBJ2-2,TGCGCCAGCAGCTCCACAACTTCAGGGGTGGGGAACACCGGGGAGCTGTTTTTT,CASSSTTSGVGNTGELFF
once,11,TRBV21-1,-,TRBJ1-1,TGTGCCAGCCCCAGTTGCACTGAAGCTTTCTTT,CASPSCTEAFF
-,16,TRBV5-4,-,TRBJ2-3,TGTGCCCGACCCCATCCGGATCTAGCTTTGACAGATACGCAGTATTTT,CARPHPDLALTDTQYF
-,15,TRBV27,TRBD2,TRBJ2-1,TGTGCCAGCAGTACCCGTCGACTAGCGGGAGCTGAGCAGTTCTTC,CASSTRRLAGAEQFF
few,15,TRBV28,TRBD1,TRBJ1-5,TGTGCCAGCAGCCCTACAGGGGTAGTTGATCAGCCCCAGCATTTT,CASSPTGVVDQPQHF
-,13,TRBV6-4,-,TRBJ1-1,TGTGCCAGCAGTGAGATGCGGAACACTGAAGCTTTCTTT,CASSEMRNTEAFF
-,16,TRBV30,-,TRBJ1-6,TGTGCCTGGAGTGTACTGGGCAGGGGACATAATTCACCCCTCCACTTT,CAWSVLGRGHNSPLHF
-,12,TRBV25-1,TRBD1,TRBJ2-7,TGTGCCAGCAGTGGGGACAGGCACGAGCAGTACTTC,CASSGDRHEQYF
once,14,TRBV5-1,-,TRBJ1-4,TGCGCCAGCAGCTCGCAGGGAGGTAATGAAAAACTGTTTTTT,CASSSQGGNEKLFF